This T cell receptor (beta chain) is from a study of OX40 agonist ivuxolimab in advanced cancers. Regarding this clone: Its matching antigen is unknown.

The data were produced by immunoSEQ multiplex PCR, yet TCRdb's version contains in-frame clones alone and is incomplete. The sample shows 65,000 to 80,000 clones, 85% to 95% of them seen only once. The study's findings and limits: Both CD4+ and CD8+ T cell populations in blood had undergone clonal expansion by week 6 at 0.1 to 3.0 mg/kg. It was also the case that some nonresponders had low normalized T-cell clonal expansion.

Samples were taken at baseline and on day 1 of cycles 4 and 7. Material: CD4+ or CD8+ T cells sorted from blood, obtained in a trial of the OX40 agonist ivuxolimab. The clonotype originates from an adult with an advanced solid tumor such as melanoma, head and neck, liver or kidney cancer.

The chain's CDR3 is CASSLGTGGTEAFF. The CDR3 DNA follows: TGTGCCAGCAGCTTAGGGACAGGGGGCACTGAAGCTTTCTTT. The chain couples TRBV13 to TRBJ1-1; TRBD1 matches at 9 bases. V trimming: 0 bases; J trimming: 4 bases; junction bases outside the gene matches: 0. The germline CDR1 and CDR2 sequences are PRHDT and FYEKMQ (reference sequence). This CDR3 contains 14 residues.